This TCR beta chain was captured in a study of T cell changes during pregnancy in multiple sclerosis. Clones were sequenced by immunoSEQ multiplex PCR, and TCRdb holds only the in-frame ones, with some missing. The sample consists of roughly 100,000 clones, about 89% of them appearing once. CDR1 is SGHTA, CDR2 FQGNSA, per germline. CDR3 length: 14 amino acids. The V and J ends lost 6 bases and 5 bases respectively, with 15 bases between them. This clonotype was obtained from a female donor with multiple sclerosis, enrolled in a pregnancy study. The material sequenced was peripheral blood, taken before pregnancy. V gene TRBV7-2 combines with J gene TRBJ2-3; D unresolved. CDR3 bases: TGTGCCAGCAGATCCGGGTCCCACGGAGATACGCAGTATTTT. Translated: CASRSGSHGDTQYF.